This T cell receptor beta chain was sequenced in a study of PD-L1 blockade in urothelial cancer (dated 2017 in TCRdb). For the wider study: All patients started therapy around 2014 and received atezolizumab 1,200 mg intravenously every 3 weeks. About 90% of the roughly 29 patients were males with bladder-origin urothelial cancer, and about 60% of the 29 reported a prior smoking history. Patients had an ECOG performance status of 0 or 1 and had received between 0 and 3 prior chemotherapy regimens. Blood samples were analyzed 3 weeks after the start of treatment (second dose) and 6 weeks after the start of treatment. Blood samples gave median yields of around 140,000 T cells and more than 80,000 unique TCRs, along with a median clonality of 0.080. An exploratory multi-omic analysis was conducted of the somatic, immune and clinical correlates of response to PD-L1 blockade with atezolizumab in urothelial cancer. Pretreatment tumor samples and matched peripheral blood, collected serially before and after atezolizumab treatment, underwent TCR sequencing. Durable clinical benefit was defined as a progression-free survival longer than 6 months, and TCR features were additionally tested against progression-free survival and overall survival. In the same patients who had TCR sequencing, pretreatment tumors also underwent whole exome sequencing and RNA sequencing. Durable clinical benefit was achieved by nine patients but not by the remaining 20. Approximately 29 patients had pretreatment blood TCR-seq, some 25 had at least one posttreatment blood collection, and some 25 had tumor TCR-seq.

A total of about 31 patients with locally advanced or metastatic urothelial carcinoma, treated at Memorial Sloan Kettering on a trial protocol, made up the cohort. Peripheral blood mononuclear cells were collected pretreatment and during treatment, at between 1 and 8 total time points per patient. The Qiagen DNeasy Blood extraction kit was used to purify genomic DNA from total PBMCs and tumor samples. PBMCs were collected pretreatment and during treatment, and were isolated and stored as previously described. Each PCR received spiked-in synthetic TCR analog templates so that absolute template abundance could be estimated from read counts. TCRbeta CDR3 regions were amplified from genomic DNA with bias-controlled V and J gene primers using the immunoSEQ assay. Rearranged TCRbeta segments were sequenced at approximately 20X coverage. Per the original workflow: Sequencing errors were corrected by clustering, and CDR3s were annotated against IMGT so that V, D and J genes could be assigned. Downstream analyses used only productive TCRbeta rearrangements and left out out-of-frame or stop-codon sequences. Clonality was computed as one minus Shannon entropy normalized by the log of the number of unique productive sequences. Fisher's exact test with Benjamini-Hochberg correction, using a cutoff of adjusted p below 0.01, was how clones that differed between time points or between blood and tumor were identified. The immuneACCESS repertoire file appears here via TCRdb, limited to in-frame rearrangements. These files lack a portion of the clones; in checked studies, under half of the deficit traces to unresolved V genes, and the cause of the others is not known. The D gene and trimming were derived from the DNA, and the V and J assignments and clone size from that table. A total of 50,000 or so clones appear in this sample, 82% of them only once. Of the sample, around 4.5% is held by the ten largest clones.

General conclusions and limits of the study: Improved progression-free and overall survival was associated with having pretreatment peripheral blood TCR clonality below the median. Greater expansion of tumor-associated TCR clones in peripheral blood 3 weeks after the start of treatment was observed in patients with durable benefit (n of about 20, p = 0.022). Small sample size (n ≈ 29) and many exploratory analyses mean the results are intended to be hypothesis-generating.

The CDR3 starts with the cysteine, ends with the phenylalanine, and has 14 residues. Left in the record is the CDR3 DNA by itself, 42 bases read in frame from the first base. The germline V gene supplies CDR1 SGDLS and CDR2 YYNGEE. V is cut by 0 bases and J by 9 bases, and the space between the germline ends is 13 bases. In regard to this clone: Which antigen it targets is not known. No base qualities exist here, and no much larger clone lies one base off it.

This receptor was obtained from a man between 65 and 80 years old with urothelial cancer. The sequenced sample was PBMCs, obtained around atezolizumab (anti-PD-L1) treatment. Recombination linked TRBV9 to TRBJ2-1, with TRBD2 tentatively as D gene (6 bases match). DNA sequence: TGTGCCAGCAGCGTAGCCAGCGGGCGGGGTGAGCAGTTCTTC. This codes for CASSVASGRGEQFF.